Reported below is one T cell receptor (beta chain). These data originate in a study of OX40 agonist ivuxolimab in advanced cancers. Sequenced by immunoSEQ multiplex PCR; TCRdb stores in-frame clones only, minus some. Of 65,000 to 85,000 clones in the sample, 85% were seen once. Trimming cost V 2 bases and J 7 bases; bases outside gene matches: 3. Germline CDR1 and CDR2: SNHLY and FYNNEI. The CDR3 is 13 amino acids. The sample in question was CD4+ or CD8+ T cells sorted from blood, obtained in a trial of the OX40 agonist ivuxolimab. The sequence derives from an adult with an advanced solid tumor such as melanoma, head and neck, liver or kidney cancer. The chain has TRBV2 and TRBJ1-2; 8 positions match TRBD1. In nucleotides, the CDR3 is TGTGCCAGCAGTGAACAGGGGGCGTCTGGCTACACCTTC. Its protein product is CASSEQGASGYTF.